These 9 T cell receptor beta chains originate from one sample sequenced in a study of T cell repertoires in cytomegalovirus infection. MiXCR, run by TCRdb on the reads, gives a single entry per CDR3 protein. The sample shows 200,000 to 250,000 distinct CDR3 sequences, 22% of them seen only once. Sequences were obtained from CD8+ T cells from PBMCs. The receptors stem from a human donor in good health (CMV status not recorded). Some clones in this sample may be carry-over from other donors' samples.

In its sample, this clonotype was seen a few times. This chain connects TRBV6-6 to TRBJ2-1, with 11 nucleotides matching TRBD2. This CDR3 spans 17 amino acids. Germline values: CDR1 MNHNY, CDR2 SVGAGI (reference sequence). Trimming removed 2 bases from V and 4 bases from J; junction bases left unmatched: 7. In DNA, the CDR3 is TGTGCCAGCAGTTACCTCCCACTAGCGGGGGAATACAATGAGCAGTTCTTC. Translating it yields CASSYLPLAGEYNEQFF.

This clonotype was detected a few times. The rearrangement links TRBV14 to TRBJ2-3; 13 positions agree with TRBD2. CDR3 length equals 20 residues. CDR1 SGHDN and CDR2 FVKESK come from the germline V gene. The V segment lost 4 bases and the J segment 1 base; nucleotides outside the gene matches: 14. This CDR3 reads CASSPGTSGDRYMRTDTQYF. CDR3 DNA sequence: TGTGCCAGCAGCCCGGGGACTAGCGGGGACCGATACATGCGCACAGATACGCAGTATTTT.

The CDR3 nucleotides read TGTGCCAGCAGGGGGACGGCTAATGAAAAACTGTTTTTT. Translation: CASRGTANEKLFF. This sequence joins TRBV27 and TRBJ1-4, with TRBD1 as a possible D gene (5 bases). The V gene's germline CDR1 is MNHEY and CDR2 SMNVEV (reference sequence). CDR3 length equals 13 residues. V gave up 6 bases and J gave up 3 bases, with 8 bases separating them.

This clonotype was seen a few times. V is TRBV5-1 and J is TRBJ1-1, with D maybe TRBD1 (5 bases). Trimming left V 7 bases short and J 7 bases short, with 17 bases between. The CDR3 is 13 residues long. Germline V gives CDR1 SGHRS, CDR2 YFSETQ. CDR3 region: CASAWQGGIEAFF. The DNA of the CDR3 is TGCGCCAGCGCTTGGCAGGGTGGTATTGAAGCTTTCTTT. The variable domain in full, completed from reference TRBV5-1 and TRBJ1-1, reads KAGVTQTPRYLIKTRGQQVTLSCSPISGHRSVSWYQQTPGQGLQFLFEYFSETQRNKGNFPGRFSGRQFSNSRSEMNVSTLELGDSALYLCASAWQGGIEAFFGQGTRLTVV.

CDR3 sequence: CASSLTTGGSNEQFF. CDR3 coding DNA: TGTGCCAGCAGCTTGACGACAGGGGGGAGCAATGAGCAGTTCTTC. The chain couples TRBV13 to TRBJ2-1, with TRBD1 identical over 9 bases. J gave up 6 bases and V 3 bases, and 6 bases lay outside the gene matches. CDR1 and CDR2 (germline): PRHDT, FYEKMQ (reference sequence). The CDR3 sequence is 15 residues long.

This clonotype was counted ten times or more. The V gene is TRBV5-1, the J gene TRBJ1-2; D is unclear. V lost 3 bases, J lost 8 bases, and 17 bases lay in between. The CDR3 runs to 14 residues. Germline V lookup: CDR1 SGHRS, CDR2 YFSETQ. The CDR3 reads CASSSEEERYGYTF. CDR3 sequence (DNA): TGCGCCAGCAGCTCCGAAGAAGAACGGTACGGCTACACCTTC. The full variable domain, completed using reference TRBV5-1 and TRBJ1-2, is KAGVTQTPRYLIKTRGQQVTLSCSPISGHRSVSWYQQTPGQGLQFLFEYFSETQRNKGNFPGRFSGRQFSNSRSEMNVSTLELGDSALYLCASSSEEERYGYTFGSGTRLTVV.

This chain links TRBV20-1 with TRBJ1-1; 7 bases match TRBD1. CDR3 size: 14 residues. Germline V gene lookup returns CDR1 DFQATT and CDR2 SNEGSKA (reference sequence). V dropped 6 bases and J dropped 0; count of bases not matched to a gene: 7. The chain's CDR3 is CSAIRTGMNTEAFF. CDR3 DNA: TGCAGTGCCATCCGGACAGGAATGAACACTGAAGCTTTCTTT.

The V and J genes are TRBV5-4 and TRBJ1-1; D uncertain. Trimming removed 0 bases at V and 4 bases at J, with 7 bases between. This CDR3 contains 13 residues. The germline V gene encodes CDR1 SGHNT and CDR2 YYREEE (reference sequence). The CDR3 sequence is CASSLVGRTEAFF. DNA of the CDR3: TGTGCCAGCAGCTTGGTTGGACGCACTGAAGCTTTCTTT.

V and J are TRBV12-3 or TRBV12-4 and TRBJ2-3; D gene ambiguous. The CDR3 covers 13 residues. Trimming removed 3 bases from V and 6 bases from J, with 10 bases in between. The CDR3 DNA is TGTGCCAGCAGTTTTCCCTGGGCGGATACGCAGTATTTT. Translating it yields CASSFPWADTQYF.